The 32 T cell receptor beta chains below were found in one sample sequenced in a study of metastatic and nonmetastatic thyroid tumors. No treatment had been given to any patient before thyroid surgery. TCRdb reassembled clones from the PCR reads with MiXCR. Of about 41,000 clones in the sample, approximately 24% are singletons; the top ten hold 13% to 15%. The sequencing sample was made of tumor tissue. All receptors derive from a female donor with papillary thyroid cancer or a benign thyroid nodule (not recorded which). Some clones in this sample may be carry-over from other donors' samples.

V gene TRBV30 combines with J gene TRBJ2-7; D not certain. V gave up 0 bases and J gave up 0 bases, with 6 bases separating them. Germline loops: CDR1 GTSNPN, CDR2 SVGIG (reference sequence). CDR3 length: 13 amino acids. In DNA form, the CDR3 reads TGTGCCTGGAGTGTAGAGAGCTCCTACGAGCAGTACTTC. Protein: CAWSVESSYEQYF.

The rearrangement joins TRBV28 to TRBJ2-1, with 9 bases identical to TRBD1. Trimming cost V 2 bases and J 6 bases; bases outside gene matches: 8. Germline V gene lookup returns CDR1 MDHEN and CDR2 SYDVKM. The CDR3 spans 16 residues. This chain's CDR3 is CASSLPPGQGRNEQFF. In DNA form, the CDR3 reads TGTGCCAGCAGTTTACCTCCGGGACAGGGACGCAATGAGCAGTTCTTC.

A note on this clone: A much larger clone sits a single nucleotide away, making a read error possible. The identical CDR3 is also encoded by other nucleotide sequences in the sample. J is TRBJ2-3 and V is TRBV6-4, with TRBD1 identical over 9 bases. The CDR3 consists of 14 residues. From germline, CDR1 is MRHNA and CDR2 SNTAGT. CDR3 sequence: CASSVGQGTDTQYF. The CDR3, as DNA: TGTGCCAGCAGTGTCGGACAGGGGACAGATACTCAGTATTTT.

V usage is TRBV11-2 and J usage is TRBJ1-1; D call uncertain. This CDR3 region has 16 residues. CDR1 and CDR2 (germline): SGHAT, FQNNGV. The V gene lost 4 bases and the J gene lost 0 bases, with 15 bases spanning the gap. The CDR3 nucleotides read TGTGCCAGCAGCTCACCACCCGGTTGGATGAACACTGAAGCTTTCTTT. Translated: CASSSPPGWMNTEAFF. The full variable domain, with the rest looked up from reference TRBV11-2 and TRBJ1-1, is EAGVAQSPRYKIIEKRQSVAFWCNPISGHATLYWYQQILGQGPKLLIQFQNNGVVDDSQLPKDRFSAERLKGVDSTLKIQPAKLEDSAVYLCASSSPPGWMNTEAFFGQGTRLTVV.

This clone was seen a few times. J is TRBJ2-7 and V is TRBV6-2 or TRBV6-3, with 7 bases identical to TRBD1. Germline CDR1 and CDR2: MNHEY and SVGEGT. V lost 2 bases, J lost 2 bases, and 6 bases stayed unmatched. The CDR3 consists of 15 residues. The CDR3 region is CASSYLAGGTYEQYF. CDR3 bases: TGTGCCAGCAGTTACCTGGCAGGGGGTACCTACGAGCAGTACTTC.

This clone occurred a few times. Compared with germline, one end of the junction differs, possibly owing to a read error. The V and J genes are TRBV28 and TRBJ1-5; D call uncertain. The CDR3 is 14 residues long. Looked up from germline, CDR1 is MDHEN and CDR2 is SYDVKM. The CDR3 loop is CTSSSPSGDQPQHF. The CDR3 DNA reads as TGTACCAGCAGTTCCCCCTCTGGCGATCAGCCCCAGCATTTT. Filled out from reference TRBV28 and TRBJ1-5, the complete variable domain reads DVKVTQSSRYLVKRTGEKVFLECVQDMDHENMFWYRQDPGLGLRLIYFSYDVKMKEKGDIPEGYSVSREKKERFSLILESASTNQTSMYLCTSSSPSGDQPQHFGDGTRLSIL.

This clone occurred a few times. V is TRBV15 and J is TRBJ2-1; 7 bases match TRBD1. This CDR3 has 13 residues. Trimming removed 6 bases from V and 8 bases from J; junction bases left unmatched: 7. The germline gives CDR1 LNHNV, CDR2 YYDKDF (reference sequence). CDR3 sequence (DNA): TGTGCCACCAGGAGACAGGGTTCCCATGAGCAGTTCTTC. It specifies CATRRQGSHEQFF.

In this sample, this clone turned up many times. This sequence joins TRBV7-8 and TRBJ2-1; D gene ambiguous. Between the trimmed V and J ends, which lost 1 base and 2 bases, there was a span of 3 bases. Per the germline V gene, CDR1 is SGHVS and CDR2 is FQNEAQ. The length of the CDR3 is 13 residues. The CDR3 DNA follows: TGTGCCAGCAGCTTAGGTACCTACAATGAGCAGTTCTTC. Its protein product is CASSLGTYNEQFF.

This clone was counted at least ten times. The rearrangement links TRBV27 to TRBJ2-5, with D perhaps matching TRBD1 or TRBD2 (5 bases each). CDR1 and CDR2 (germline): MNHEY, SMNVEV (reference sequence). V lost 4 bases, J lost 3 bases, and 12 bases lay in between. The CDR3 covers 14 residues. The CDR3 reads CASSSQGDEETQYF. The CDR3 DNA follows: TGTGCCAGCAGTTCCCAGGGAGACGAAGAGACCCAGTACTTC.

This clone has only a few counts. A single base separates this from a much larger clone, so it may be a read error. The chain recombines TRBV29-1 with TRBJ2-1, with 8 positions matching TRBD2. This CDR3 spans 12 amino acids. V lost 1 base to trimming and J lost 15 bases; unmatched junction nucleotides: 8. The germline V gene has CDR1 SQVTM and CDR2 ANQGSEA. The CDR3 here is CSVEANGGALFF. The CDR3 nucleotides are TGCAGCGTTGAAGCGAACGGGGGGGCCTTGTTCTTC.

The CDR3 nucleotides read TGTGCCAGCAGCTTGGACGGGACTAGCAATCAGCCCCAGCATTTT. It is translated as CASSLDGTSNQPQHF. This rearrangement joins TRBV7-3 to TRBJ1-5; a possible D gene is TRBD1 (5 bases). CDR1 is SGHTA and CDR2 is FQGTGA in the germline V gene. V shed 3 bases and J shed 0 bases, with 9 bases lying between them. The CDR3 totals 15 residues.

This chain joins TRBV7-6 and TRBJ1-2, with 9 positions matching TRBD1. The junction had 10 bases not matched to a gene; V was cut back by 5 bases and J by 6 bases. CDR1 and CDR2 from the germline V gene are SGHVS and FNYEAQ. The CDR3 has 15 amino acids. DNA of the CDR3: TGTGCCAGCAGCGTGACAGGGGGGAGTAATAATGGCTACACCTTC. Translating it yields CASSVTGGSNNGYTF.

This clone was seen many times. The chain carries TRBV12-3 or TRBV12-4 and TRBJ2-2; 8 bases fit TRBD2. J gave up 6 bases and V 6 bases, and 9 bases lay outside the gene matches. The CDR3 totals 15 residues. CDR3 residues: CASRPRAGVSGELFF. CDR3 DNA: TGTGCCAGCAGACCTAGAGCGGGGGTTTCCGGGGAGCTGTTTTTT.

The genes are TRBV6-1 and TRBJ2-7; tentatively, D is TRBD1 or TRBD2 (6 bases each). Trimming removed 7 bases from V and 1 base from J, with 17 bases in between. Germline V gene lookup returns CDR1 MNHNS and CDR2 SASEGT. This CDR3 is built from 15 residues. The DNA of the CDR3 is TGTGCCAGCACTCCGGGGGCAGGGGCTTCCTACGAGCAGTACTTC. Translation: CASTPGAGASYEQYF.

This clone came up many times. This sequence joins TRBV4-2 and TRBJ1-3; 9 nucleotides line up with TRBD1. From germline, CDR1 is LGHNA and CDR2 YNFKEQ. The V segment lost 2 bases and the J segment 0 bases; nucleotides outside the gene matches: 5. The CDR3 has 17 amino acids. The CDR3 DNA follows: TGTGCCAGCAGCCAACGGACAGGGGCCAACTCTGGAAACACCATATATTTT. Amino acid sequence: CASSQRTGANSGNTIYF.

The J gene is TRBJ2-7, the V gene TRBV20-1; 8 positions agree with TRBD1. The V gene's germline CDR1 is DFQATT and CDR2 SNEGSKA (reference sequence). The length of the CDR3 is 14 residues. With 1 base clipped from V and 3 bases from J, the junction kept 5 bases outside the gene matches. CDR3 bases: TGCAGTGCTAGAGGACCCAGGGGGCGCTACGAGCAGTACTTC. It specifies CSARGPRGRYEQYF.

The chain uses TRBV3-1 and TRBJ2-3; possible D gene TRBD2, 6 bases. CDR1 LGHDT and CDR2 YNNKEL come from the germline V gene (reference sequence). The CDR3 runs to 15 residues. The V end was cut by 5 bases, the J end by 7 bases, with 19 bases between. This CDR3 reads CASSFPGTRAYTQYF. CDR3 nucleotide sequence: TGTGCCAGCAGCTTTCCCGGGACTCGGGCATATACGCAGTATTTT.

Ten or more counts support this clone. The chain combines TRBV7-2 with TRBJ2-7; 11 bases are a match to TRBD2. Looked up from germline, CDR1 is SGHTA and CDR2 is FQGNSA. This CDR3 comprises 14 residues. Losses at the gene ends were 5 bases for V and 5 bases for J; bases not matched to a gene: 5. In DNA form, the CDR3 reads TGTGCCAGCAGCCGGACTAGCGGGCTCCACGAGCAGTACTTC. Amino acids: CASSRTSGLHEQYF.

Ten or more counts support this clone. This sequence joins TRBV19 and TRBJ1-5; TRBD1 matches 8 bases. CDR1 is LNHDA, CDR2 SQIVND, per germline (reference sequence). The ends lost 4 bases at V and 0 bases at J; junction bases unmatched: 8. The CDR3 loop spans 17 amino acids. The CDR3 loop reads CASSTQGAGYSNQPQHF. CDR3 bases: TGTGCCAGTAGTACCCAGGGGGCAGGTTATAGCAATCAGCCCCAGCATTTT.

As for this clone: A read error is possible here, since a much larger clone lies one base away. Other DNA sequences in the same sample also yield this CDR3. This chain connects TRBV7-2 to TRBJ2-7; D is unclear. The V gene lost 5 bases and the J gene lost 4 bases, with 15 bases spanning the gap. The germline V gene encodes CDR1 SGHTA and CDR2 FQGNSA. The CDR3 has 14 residues. The CDR3 region is CASSLVAVTYEQYF. As DNA, the CDR3 is TGTGCCAGCAGCCTAGTGGCGGTAACATACGAGCAGTACTTC.

This clone has a count of ten or more. J is TRBJ1-1 and V is TRBV5-4; possibly TRBD1 for D (5 bases). Trimming removed 3 bases from V and 1 base from J, with 7 bases in between. Germline V gene lookup returns CDR1 SGHNT and CDR2 YYREEE (reference sequence). This CDR3 comprises 13 residues. The CDR3 DNA follows: TGTGCCAGCAGCTCGGGGACGAACACTGAAGCTTTCTTT. It codes for CASSSGTNTEAFF.

The sample holds many counts of this clone. This sample includes further DNA sequences coding for the same CDR3. The chain couples TRBV4-3 to TRBJ1-5, with 7 positions matching TRBD1. Germline CDR1 LGHNA, CDR2 YSLEER. After removal of 2 bases from V and 0 bases from J, the junction contained 7 bases not matched to a gene. The CDR3 spans 17 residues. The chain's CDR3 is CASSQTYRGYSNQPQHF. CDR3 nucleotide sequence: TGCGCCAGCAGCCAAACGTACAGGGGCTATAGCAATCAGCCCCAGCATTTT.

The DNA of the CDR3 is TGTGCCAGCTCGGGAGCGGGAGGGCTTTCCGAGCAGTACTTC. Protein product: CASSGAGGLSEQYF. V is TRBV18 and J is TRBJ2-7; 10 nucleotides line up with TRBD2. Germline V CDR1 and CDR2: KGHSH, LQKENI. The length of the CDR3 is 14 residues. V was pared by 6 bases and J by 6 bases, with 8 bases of the junction left unmatched.

This chain links TRBV18 with TRBJ1-2, with D perhaps matching TRBD1 (6 bases). CDR1 and CDR2 (germline): KGHSH, LQKENI. The CDR3 sequence is 15 residues long. Trimming took off 2 bases at V and 6 bases at J, with 16 bases between the two ends. The CDR3 DNA sequence: TGTGCCAGCTCACCATCGGTCAGGGGATACAATGGCTACACCTTC. It translates to CASSPSVRGYNGYTF.

To note about this clone: A junction end diverges from the germline sequence, so it may reflect a read error. V is TRBV10-1 and J is TRBJ2-3; TRBD2 is a possible D gene (6 bases). The germline CDR1 and CDR2 sequences are WNHNN and SYGVQD (reference sequence). The CDR3 consists of 15 residues. The CDR3 coding sequence is TGCGCCATCAGTCCCTCAGGCGGGAAGAAATATACGCAGTATTTT. It encodes CAISPSGGKKYTQYF.

The gene calls are TRBV11-2 and TRBJ2-3; D unclear. Germline CDR1 SGHAT, CDR2 FQNNGV. Deletions cut 5 bases from V and 8 bases from J, with 29 bases between. The CDR3 length is 18 residues. CDR3 in DNA: TGTGCCAGCAGCACCCCCCACTTGGCGGTCCTTACCAGAGTTACGCAGTATTTT. Translation gives CASSTPHLAVLTRVTQYF.

This clone has ten or more counts. The chain's CDR3 is CASSLPPGNTEAFF. The DNA of the CDR3 is TGTGCCAGCAGCTTACCCCCAGGGAACACTGAAGCTTTCTTT. The gene calls are TRBV7-2 and TRBJ1-1; D remains ambiguous. Trimming removed 2 bases at V and 1 base at J, with 8 bases between. CDR3 length equals 14 residues. Germline V gives CDR1 SGHTA, CDR2 FQGNSA.

This clone was recorded many times. CDR3 protein: CASTQGVNEQFF. In DNA, the CDR3 is TGTGCCAGCACCCAAGGGGTAAATGAGCAGTTCTTC. This rearrangement joins TRBV7-2 to TRBJ2-1; TRBD1 might be the D (5 bases). V was shortened by 7 bases and J by 7 bases, with 11 bases between the two germline ends. Germline CDR1 reads SGHTA; CDR2 reads FQGNSA. CDR3 size: 12 residues.

This clone was counted a few times. The DNA of the CDR3 is TGTGCCAGCAGTTTAATAGGCGTTCACGAGCAGTACTTC. Its protein product is CASSLIGVHEQYF. The J gene is TRBJ2-7, the V gene TRBV28, with D hard to call. CDR3 length equals 13 residues. V lost 2 bases to trimming and J lost 5 bases, with 10 bases between them. Germline V gives CDR1 MDHEN, CDR2 SYDVKM.

This clone was recorded a few times. The chain recombines TRBV6-1 with TRBJ1-1; no clear D. This CDR3 is 14 amino acids long. Trimming left V 2 bases short and J 0 bases short, with 7 bases between. Germline V lookup: CDR1 MNHNS, CDR2 SASEGT. The CDR3 reads CASSECVMNTEAFF. The CDR3 nucleotides are TGTGCCAGCAGTGAATGTGTAATGAACACTGAAGCTTTCTTT.

This clone occurred a few times. The genes are TRBV12-3 or TRBV12-4 and TRBJ2-7; perhaps TRBD2 as D (5 bases). CDR3 length: 15 residues. The V end was cut by 3 bases, the J end by 7 bases, with 19 bases between. The DNA for the CDR3 is TGTGCCAGCAGTTTTCTTGGTTTCGGCTCGGGGGAGCAGTACTTC. This codes for CASSFLGFGSGEQYF.

Turning to this clone: One end of the junction varies from germline; a read error may be responsible. This rearrangement joins TRBV20-1 to TRBJ2-7; possible D gene TRBD2, 6 bases. The CDR3 length is 16 residues. Looked up from germline, CDR1 is DFQATT and CDR2 is SNEGSKA (reference sequence). The CDR3 spells CSARAPYSGGGYERYF. The DNA for the CDR3 is TGCAGTGCTAGAGCCCCTTATAGCGGTGGGGGGTACGAGCGGTACTTC.